This T cell receptor beta chain was captured in a study of blood T cell repertoires in COVID-19. Study context: Sites across the United States, Italy and Spain contributed samples from acute and convalescent COVID-19. T cells, B-cell-depleted T cells, or PBMCs provided the cDNA or gDNA that served as material.

Germline V lookup: CDR1 MNHEY, CDR2 SVGAGI. This CDR3 has 14 residues. Trimming pared 7 bases from V and 1 base from J, leaving 12 bases between. In the original processing: Amplified reference gene primers provided the basis for estimating nucleated cell counts. The method was immunoSEQ multiplex PCR; TCRdb's version includes in-frame clones alone and lacks a portion of them. V and J calls and clone size come straight from that table; D and trimming were deduced from the DNA. This table has under 150,000 clones, 70% to 90% appearing once. Sequenced sample: peripheral blood. The receptor was isolated from a man in his 70s with active COVID-19. J is TRBJ2-3 and V is TRBV6-5; tentatively, D is TRBD1 (6 bases). The chain's CDR3 is CASTRQARTDTQYF. CDR3 DNA sequence: TGTGCCAGCACTAGACAGGCACGCACAGATACGCAGTATTTT.